This T cell receptor beta chain was documented in a study of blood T cells in healthy people across ages. Overall study results and limits: Researchers deemed the diversity estimates from one million T cells underestimates.

CDR1 MGHRA and CDR2 YSYEKL come from the germline V gene. The CDR3 spans 13 residues. V dropped 1 base and J dropped 8 bases, with 11 bases sitting between them. This clonotype was counted only a few times. As yet, its antigen is unknown. Through a sample-barcoded 5' primer and a J-beta primer mix, a second PCR was run for roughly 7 to 11 cycles. Via MiXCR, TCRdb re-called the 5' RACE reads, giving one row per CDR3 protein. Of more than 650,000 distinct CDR3 sequences detected, 25% to 30% appear once; the ten largest clones hold 2.5% to 3.5%. They isolated at least 6 million PBMCs from each sample. These data are also associated with another study on T cells of mothers and their children.

The chain couples TRBV4-1 to TRBJ1-2, with a tentative D call TRBD1 (6 bases). The source of this sequence is a boy aged 5-17 years in good health. Sequencing was carried out using blood. CDR3 sequence reads: CASSQVGTRGYTF. In DNA, the CDR3 is TGCGCCAGCAGCCAAGTGGGGACACGCGGCTACACCTTC.